The present T cell receptor beta chain was sequenced within a study of OX40 agonist ivuxolimab in advanced cancers. For the study at large: Ivuxolimab was delivered to patients intravenously every 2 weeks at doses spanning 0.01 to 10 mg/kg. Those enrolled were about 80% male, with a mean age of approximately 60 years and ages from about 20 to 90. Three partial responders included one hepatocellular carcinoma patient and two cutaneous melanoma patients.

About this clone: The antigen is undetermined.

The CDR3 contains 15 residues. V dropped 4 bases and J dropped 4 bases, with 11 bases sitting between them. Looked up from germline, CDR1 is SGHTA and CDR2 is FQGNSA. Data came from immunoSEQ multiplex PCR; TCRdb stores just in-frame clones and leaves some out. The sample contains around 140,000 clones, roughly 91% of which appear only once. Notes on the study in general: Normalized T-cell clonal expansion was also low in a subset of nonresponders.

Sequencing used CD4+ or CD8+ T cells sorted from blood, obtained in a trial of the OX40 agonist ivuxolimab. The source is an adult with an advanced solid tumor such as melanoma, head and neck, liver or kidney cancer. This chain joins TRBV7-2 and TRBJ1-6, with TRBD1 as a possible D gene (5 bases). The CDR3, as DNA: TGTGCCAGCAGCTCCCAGGCAGGGTATAATTCACCCCTCCACTTT. Translation gives CASSSQAGYNSPLHF.